This passage covers 10 T cell receptor beta chains from one sample sequenced in a study of blood T cell repertoires in COVID-19. TCRdb keeps only in-frame clones here, not all; method: immunoSEQ multiplex PCR. The sample lists around 270,000 clones, under 90% seen once, with 4.2% in the top ten. The sample consisted of peripheral blood. The receptor set was obtained from a man aged 60-69 years with acute or convalescent COVID-19.

The chain has TRBV12-2 and TRBJ2-7; the table gives TRBD2 as D, unverified against the DNA. TRBV12-2 is shown as a pseudogene. This CDR3 is built from 17 residues. The CDR3 nucleotides are TGTGCAAGTCGCTTAGCGTGGGGGGGGACGGACTATGACGAGCAGTACTTC. Translated: CASRLAWGGTDYDEQYF.

The chain is built from TRBV7-9 and TRBJ2-1, with D maybe TRBD2 (6 bases). The germline V and J ends were trimmed by 5 bases and 7 bases, with 15 bases remaining between them. This CDR3 region has 14 residues. Per germline, CDR1 SEHNR and CDR2 FQNEAQ (reference sequence). The DNA of the CDR3 is TGTGCCAGCAGCGGAGCACCGGGGACTAATGAGCAGTTCTTC. It yields the protein CASSGAPGTNEQFF.

This sequence joins TRBV9 and TRBJ2-3, with a weak D call TRBD1 (5 bases). From germline, CDR1 is SGDLS and CDR2 YYNGEE. Between the trimmed V and J ends, which lost 4 bases and 6 bases, there was a span of 15 bases. This CDR3 comprises 14 residues. In DNA, the CDR3 is TGTGCCAGCAGCACCTCAGGGTTGGTGGATACGCAGTATTTT. Its protein is CASSTSGLVDTQYF.

This chain uses TRBV7-2 with TRBJ2-5, with D possibly matching TRBD1 (6 bases). CDR3 size: 16 residues. Trimming pared 4 bases from V and 5 bases from J, leaving 20 bases between. Germline-derived CDR1 and CDR2 are SGHTA and FQGNSA. Here the CDR3 DNA reads TGTGCCAGCAGCTACGGTCGGACAACAGGGCAGGAGACCCAGTACTTC. The encoded protein is CASSYGRTTGQETQYF.

V gene TRBV28 combines with J gene TRBJ1-3; perhaps TRBD1 as D (6 bases). The CDR3 sequence is 14 residues long. V lost 5 bases and J 5 bases, leaving 13 bases between the germline ends. Looked up from germline, CDR1 is MDHEN and CDR2 is SYDVKM. The CDR3, as DNA: TGTGCCAGCAGTCCGGCCGGGGGGCGAAACACCATATATTTT. This codes for CASSPAGGRNTIYF.

V gene TRBV27 combines with J gene TRBJ1-2; TRBD1 aligns across 7 bases. Germline V lookup: CDR1 MNHEY, CDR2 SMNVEV (reference sequence). V shed 1 base and J 8 bases; nucleotides not matched to a gene: 10. The CDR3 is 15 amino acids. Here the CDR3 reads CASSLFGTDILGYTF. The CDR3 DNA is TGTGCCAGCAGTTTATTTGGGACAGATATCCTAGGCTACACCTTC.

V gene TRBV27 combines with J gene TRBJ2-7, with a possible D match to TRBD2 (6 bases). CDR3 length: 14 residues. Germline-derived CDR1 and CDR2 are MNHEY and SMNVEV (reference sequence). V lost 8 bases, J lost 2 bases, and 16 bases lay in between. In DNA, the CDR3 is TGTGCCAGCTCCCGCGGACTACTAGCCTACGAGCAGTACTTC. Translating gives CASSRGLLAYEQYF.

The chain couples TRBV30 to TRBJ1-2; no clear D. The CDR3 has 13 amino acids. CDR1 and CDR2 from the germline V gene are GTSNPN and SVGIG (reference sequence). V dropped 4 bases and J dropped 6 bases, with 15 bases sitting between them. The CDR3 DNA sequence: TGTGCCTGGAACGACGGGAGCCCAGATGGCTACACCTTC. The encoded protein is CAWNDGSPDGYTF.

V usage is TRBV7-2 and J usage is TRBJ1-2; TRBD1 is a possible D gene (5 bases). Germline-derived CDR1 and CDR2 are SGHTA and FQGNSA. The CDR3 runs 14 residues. The V gene lost 3 bases and the J gene lost 0 bases, with 8 bases spanning the gap. The CDR3 DNA reads TGTGCCAGCAGCTTGGACATAGCTAACTATGGCTACACCTTC. It specifies CASSLDIANYGYTF.

This sequence joins TRBV27 and TRBJ2-1, with 9 bases identical to TRBD1. CDR3 size: 15 residues. The junction had 6 bases not matched to a gene; V was cut back by 5 bases and J by 4 bases. CDR1 is MNHEY and CDR2 is SMNVEV in the germline V gene (reference sequence). The CDR3, as DNA: TGTGCCAGCAGTCATCCCGGGACAGGGTACAATGAGCAGTTCTTC. It specifies CASSHPGTGYNEQFF.